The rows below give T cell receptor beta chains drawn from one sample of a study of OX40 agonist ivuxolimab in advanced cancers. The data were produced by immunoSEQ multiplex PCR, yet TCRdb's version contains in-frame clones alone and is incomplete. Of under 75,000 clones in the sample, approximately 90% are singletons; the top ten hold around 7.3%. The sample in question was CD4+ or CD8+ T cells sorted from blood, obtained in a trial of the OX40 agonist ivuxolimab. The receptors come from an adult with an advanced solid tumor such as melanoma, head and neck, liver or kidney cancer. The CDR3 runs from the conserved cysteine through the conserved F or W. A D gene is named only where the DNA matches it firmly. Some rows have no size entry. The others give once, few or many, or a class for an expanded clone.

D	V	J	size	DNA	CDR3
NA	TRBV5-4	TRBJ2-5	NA	TGTGCCAGCAGCTTGAACGGGGTGCCCCAAGAGACCCAGTACTTC	CASSLNGVPQETQYF
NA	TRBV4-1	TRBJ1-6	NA	TGCGCCAGCCGGGGTGATGGTAATTCACCCCTCCACTTT	CASRGDGNSPLHF
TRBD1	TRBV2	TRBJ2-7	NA	TGTGCCAGCAGTGGCTGGACAGGGGACTCCTACGAGCAGTACTTC	CASSGWTGDSYEQYF
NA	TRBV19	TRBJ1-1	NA	TGTGCCAGTAGTATCGCGGGGGGGAACACTGAAGCTTTCTTT	CASSIAGGNTEAFF
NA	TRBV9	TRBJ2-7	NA	TGTGCCAGCAGCGGACGGGGCTACGAGCAGTACTTC	CASSGRGYEQYF
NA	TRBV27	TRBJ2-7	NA	TGTGCCAGCGCCCTAGGGACGAAAGGCTACGAGCAGTACTTC	CASALGTKGYEQYF
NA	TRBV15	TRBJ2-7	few	TGTGCCACCAGCAGAGGAGGGGAGATTTACGAGCAGTACTTC	CATSRGGEIYEQYF
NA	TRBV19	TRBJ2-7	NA	TGTGCCAGTAGTGCCATGGTTGCACAGGAGGTAACCTACGAGCAGTACTTC	CASSAMVAQEVTYEQYF
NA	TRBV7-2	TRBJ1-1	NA	TGTGCCAGAGAGGGGGGGATGAACACTGAAGCTTTCTTT	CAREGGMNTEAFF
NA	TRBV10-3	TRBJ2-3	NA	TGTGCCATCAGTGAGGACGGGGGCGGCACAGATACGCAGTATTTT	CAISEDGGGTDTQYF
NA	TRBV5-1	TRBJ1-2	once	TGCGCCAGCAGCTTGGAGAATCGTGAGGGTGGCTACACCTTC	CASSLENREGGYTF
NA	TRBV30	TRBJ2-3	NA	TGTGCCTGGAGTGTAAGTGCGGATACGCAGTATTTT	CAWSVSADTQYF
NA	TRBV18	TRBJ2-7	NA	TGTGCCAGCTCACCCGCGAACAGGGTATTCTCCTACGAGCAGTACTTC	CASSPANRVFSYEQYF
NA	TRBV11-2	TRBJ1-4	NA	TGTGCCAGCAGCTTAGATCCAGGGATCCCCAATGAAAAACTGTTTTTT	CASSLDPGIPNEKLFF
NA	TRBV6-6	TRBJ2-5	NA	TGTGCCAGCAGTTATGGAGGGCAAGAGACCCAGTACTTC	CASSYGGQETQYF
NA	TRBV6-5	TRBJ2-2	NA	TGTGCCAGCAGTTACTCGTCTACCGGGGAGCTGTTTTTT	CASSYSSTGELFF
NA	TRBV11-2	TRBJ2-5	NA	TGTGCCAGCAGCCCAAGCCTGGACTACCTTCAAGAGACCCAGTACTTC	CASSPSLDYLQETQYF
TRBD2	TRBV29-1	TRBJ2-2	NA	TGCAGCGTTGATGCGGGGGGCGCCGGGGAGCTGTTTTTT	CSVDAGGAGELFF
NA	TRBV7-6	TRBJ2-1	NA	TGTGCCAGCAGCTTACTTGCAGGGGAAATAAGTGGGCAGTTCTTC	CASSLLAGEISGQFF
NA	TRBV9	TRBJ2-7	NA	TGTGCCAGCAGCGTAGAAGGGACGACTTCCTACGAGCAGTACTTC	CASSVEGTTSYEQYF
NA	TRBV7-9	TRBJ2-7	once	TGTGCCAGCAGCTTAGAGGGCAGACCAAACTGGGAGCAGTACTTC	CASSLEGRPNWEQYF
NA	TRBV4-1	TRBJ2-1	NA	TGCGCCAGCAGCCAAGATTGGGCGGTTGCTAGCTCCTACAATGAGCAGTTCTTC	CASSQDWAVASSYNEQFF
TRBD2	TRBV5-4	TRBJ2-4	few	TGTGCCAGCAGCTCGGGACTAGCGGGGAGCATTCAGTACTTC	CASSSGLAGSIQYF
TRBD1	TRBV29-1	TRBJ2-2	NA	TGCAGCGTTGACTTCACCCGGGACAGGGGGACCGGGGAGCTGTTTTTT	CSVDFTRDRGTGELFF
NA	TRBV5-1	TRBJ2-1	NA	TGCGCCAGCAGCGACGAACCGGGGGGCCACTACAATGAGCAGTTCTTC	CASSDEPGGHYNEQFF
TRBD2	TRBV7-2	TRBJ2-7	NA	TGTGCCAGCAGCTTTGCCCGGGACTATGCCTACGAGCAGTACTTC	CASSFARDYAYEQYF
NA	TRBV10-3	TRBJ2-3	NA	TGTGCCATCAGTGAAGGAGCGGCTAGCACAGATACGCAGTATTTT	CAISEGAASTDTQYF
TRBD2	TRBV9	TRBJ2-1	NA	TGTGCCAGCAGCCCCCAGACTAGCGGTCCTGACCTGAGCTCCTACAATGAGCAGTTCTTC	CASSPQTSGPDLSSYNEQFF
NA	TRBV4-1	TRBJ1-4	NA	TGCGCCAGCAGCCAGTTCGGAATGTTGTTTTTT	CASSQFGMLFF
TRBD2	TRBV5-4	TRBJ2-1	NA	TGTGCCAGCAGCCCATGGGAACCTAGCGGGGGGCTGCTCTCCTACAATGAGCAGTTCTTC	CASSPWEPSGGLLSYNEQFF
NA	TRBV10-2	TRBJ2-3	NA	TGCGCCAGCAGTGAGTCGGTCGGAGGGGAGGAAGATACGCAGTATTTT	CASSESVGGEEDTQYF
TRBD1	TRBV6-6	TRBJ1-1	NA	TGTGCCAGCAGGACAGGGGGTGTGAACACTGAAGCTTTCTTT	CASRTGGVNTEAFF
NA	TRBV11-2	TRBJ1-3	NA	TGTGCCAGCAGCTTTGTACAGGTTGGGATTGGAGGAAACACCATATATTTT	CASSFVQVGIGGNTIYF
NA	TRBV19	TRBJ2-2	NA	TGTGCCAGTAGTCCAAAGACAGGCCCCACCGGGGAGCTGTTTTTT	CASSPKTGPTGELFF
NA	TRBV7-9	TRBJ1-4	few	TGTGCCAGCAGCTTAGCAAAATGGGGGCCAAGGGCAACTAATGAAAAACTGTTTTTT	CASSLAKWGPRATNEKLFF
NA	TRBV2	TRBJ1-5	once	TGTGCCAGCACTTCGAGGGGGGAGCGGCCCCAGCATTTT	CASTSRGERPQHF
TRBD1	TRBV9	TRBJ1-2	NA	TGTGCCAGCAGCGTACCCGGGACAGGGCCCAACTATGGCTACACCTTC	CASSVPGTGPNYGYTF